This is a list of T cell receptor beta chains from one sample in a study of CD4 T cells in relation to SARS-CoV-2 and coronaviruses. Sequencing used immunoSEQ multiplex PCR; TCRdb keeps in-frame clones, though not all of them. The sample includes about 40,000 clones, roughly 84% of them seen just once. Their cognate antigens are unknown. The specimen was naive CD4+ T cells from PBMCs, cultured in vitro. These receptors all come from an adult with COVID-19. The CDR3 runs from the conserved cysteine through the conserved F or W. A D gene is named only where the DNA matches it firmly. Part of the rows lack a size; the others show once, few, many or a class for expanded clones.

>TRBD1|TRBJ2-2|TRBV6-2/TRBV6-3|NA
TGTGCCAGCACCCCTCGAGGGACAGGGGTGGCCGGGGAGCTGTTTTTT
CASTPRGTGVAGELFF
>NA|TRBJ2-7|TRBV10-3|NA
TGTGCCTCCGTCGCAGCGTCATCCTACGAGCAGTACTTC
CASVAASSYEQYF
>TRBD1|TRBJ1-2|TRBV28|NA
TGTGCCAGCACCGACAGGGGACAGGGCCACTATGGCTACACCTTC
CASTDRGQGHYGYTF
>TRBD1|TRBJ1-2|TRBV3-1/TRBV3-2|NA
TGTGCCAGCAGTATAAGGGGGCGCGCTAACTATGGCTACACCTTC
CASSIRGRANYGYTF
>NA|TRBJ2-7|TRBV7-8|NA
TGTGCCACCCCGGCGAGCGCCCGGAGCTACGAGCAGTACTTC
CATPASARSYEQYF
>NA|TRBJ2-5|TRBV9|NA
TGTGCCAGCAGCGTAGGGACAGTTCAAGAGACCCAGTACTTC
CASSVGTVQETQYF
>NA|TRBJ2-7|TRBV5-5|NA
TGTGCCAGCAGCTTGCCCCTAATGAGGCAGCCCTCGACCTACGAGCAGTACTTC
CASSLPLMRQPSTYEQYF
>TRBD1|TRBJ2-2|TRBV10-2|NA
TGCGCCAGCAGTGAGGACAGGGCCGGGGAGCTGTTTTTT
CASSEDRAGELFF
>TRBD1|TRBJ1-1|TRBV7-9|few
TGTGCCAGCAGCCCACCGGACAGGGGAAGGACTGAAGCTTTCTTT
CASSPPDRGRTEAFF
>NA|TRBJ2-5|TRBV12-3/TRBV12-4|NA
TGTGCCAGCAGTTTCCCCGCACCGGCGCCCCAGTACTTC
CASSFPAPAPQYF
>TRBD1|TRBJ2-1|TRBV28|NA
TGTGCCAGCAGTTTCTGGCCAGGGGGATCTCAGGCTTCGTTGGGCAATGAGCAGTTCTTC
CASSFWPGGSQASLGNEQFF
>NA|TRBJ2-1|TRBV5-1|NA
TGCGCCAGCAGCCCCCCCCGGGGTCGCGGTATAGATGAGCAGTTCTTC
CASSPPRGRGIDEQFF
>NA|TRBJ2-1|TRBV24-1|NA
TGTGCCACCAGTGGTAGTGAAGCTTTAGGTTCCTACAATGAGCAGTTCTTC
CATSGSEALGSYNEQFF
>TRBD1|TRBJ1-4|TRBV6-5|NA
TGTGCCAGCAGTCACGAGACAGGGACTTGGGAAAAACTGTTTTTT
CASSHETGTWEKLFF
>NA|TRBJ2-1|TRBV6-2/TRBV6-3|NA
TGTGCCAGCAGTTACTCGGTTTGGGGCGGGAAAAGCTCCTACAATGAGCAGTTCTTC
CASSYSVWGGKSSYNEQFF
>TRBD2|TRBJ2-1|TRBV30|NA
TGTGCCTGGAGGGGTGGGCTAGCGGGAGATGAGCAGTTCTTC
CAWRGGLAGDEQFF
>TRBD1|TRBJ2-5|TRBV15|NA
TGTGCCACCAGCAGAGGTACGGGACAGGGGGCAGAGACCCAGTACTTC
CATSRGTGQGAETQYF
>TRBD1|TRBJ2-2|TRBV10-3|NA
TGTGCCATCAGTGATCAAAACGAAGGGGGCAGCGGGGAGCTGTTTTTT
CAISDQNEGGSGELFF
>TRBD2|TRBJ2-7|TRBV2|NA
TGTGCCAGCAGTATCGGACTAGCGGATTACGAGCAGTACTTC
CASSIGLADYEQYF
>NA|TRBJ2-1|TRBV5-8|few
TGTGCCAGCAGCCCCAGATCCGTTTACAATGAGCAGTTCTTC
CASSPRSVYNEQFF
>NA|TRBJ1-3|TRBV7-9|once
TGTGCCAGCAGTGCGACGGGGGGTTCTGGAAACACCATATATTTT
CASSATGGSGNTIYF
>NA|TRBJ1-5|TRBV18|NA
TGTGCCAGCTCATGGGGCTTAATTAGTGACAGCCCCCAGCATTTT
CASSWGLISDSPQHF
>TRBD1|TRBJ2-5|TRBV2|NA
TGTGCCAGCGAACCGGGACAGGGGGCGGAGACCCAGTACTTC
CASEPGQGAETQYF
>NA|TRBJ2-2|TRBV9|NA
TGTGCCAGCAGCCCGGCTTCCCGGGGCACCGGGGAGCTGTTTTTT
CASSPASRGTGELFF
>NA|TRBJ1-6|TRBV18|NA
TGTGCCAGCTCGTCCGGGACTACTAGTTCACCCCTCCACTTT
CASSSGTTSSPLHF
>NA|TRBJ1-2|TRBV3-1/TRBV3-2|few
TGTGCCAGCACCACACAGGGCACCTATGGCTACACCTTC
CASTTQGTYGYTF
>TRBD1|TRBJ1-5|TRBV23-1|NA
TGCGCCAGCAGCCGGACAGGTCTATTAGGCAATCAGCCCCAGCATTTT
CASSRTGLLGNQPQHF
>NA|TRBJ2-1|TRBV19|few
TGTGCCAGAAGAGGGCCCAAGTTCTTC
CARRGPKFF
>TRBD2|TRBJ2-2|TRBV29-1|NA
TGCAGCGTTGGGTTTAGCGGGAGGGCCGCCACCGGGGAGCTGTTTTTT
CSVGFSGRAATGELFF
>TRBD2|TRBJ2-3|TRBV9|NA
TGTGCCAGCAGCGTAGCTACTCGCACTAGCGGGACCAGCCGGGAAACAGATACGCAGTATTTT
CASSVATRTSGTSRETDTQYF
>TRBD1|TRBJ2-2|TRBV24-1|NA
TGTGCCACCAGTGATTATGTGACAGGGACCGGGGAGCTGTTTTTT
CATSDYVTGTGELFF
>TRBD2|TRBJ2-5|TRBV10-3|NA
TGTGCCATCAGTGTGTCTAGCGGGATACAAGAGACCCAGTACTTC
CAISVSSGIQETQYF
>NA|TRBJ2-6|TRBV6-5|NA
TGTGCCAGCAGTTACTCGGAAGTCTCTGGGGCCAACGTCCTGACTTTC
CASSYSEVSGANVLTF
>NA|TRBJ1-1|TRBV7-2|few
TGTGCCAGCAGCTTTTACCAAGGGGACACTGAAGCTTTCTTT
CASSFYQGDTEAFF
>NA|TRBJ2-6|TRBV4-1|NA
TGCGCCAGCAGATCCTCAGGGCTCGGGGCCAACGTCCTGACTTTC
CASRSSGLGANVLTF
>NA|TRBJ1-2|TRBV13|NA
TGTGCCAGCAGTTCCCGGCGGGGGGCTGCTGGCTACACCTTC
CASSSRRGAAGYTF
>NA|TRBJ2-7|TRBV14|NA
TGTGCCAGCAGCCATCGAGGAACCCCCCTCTACGAGCAGTACTTC
CASSHRGTPLYEQYF
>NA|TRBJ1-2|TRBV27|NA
TGTGCCAGCAGCCGGGCCTCAGGCTATGGCTACACCTTC
CASSRASGYGYTF
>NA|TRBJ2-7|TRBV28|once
TGTGCCAGCAGCCTGGGATTCCACTACGAGCAGTACTTC
CASSLGFHYEQYF
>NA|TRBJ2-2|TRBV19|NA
TGTGCCAGTAGTATCGGGGGTGCGGGGCTGTTTTTT
CASSIGGAGLFF
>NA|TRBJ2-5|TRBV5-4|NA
TGTGCCAGCAGCTCCGCAGGGTACCAAGAGACCCAGTACTTC
CASSSAGYQETQYF
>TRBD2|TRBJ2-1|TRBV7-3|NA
TGTGCCAGCAGCCCGGGACTAGCGGGAGGGCCATGGAATGAGCAGTTCTTC
CASSPGLAGGPWNEQFF